A selection of T cell receptor beta chains follows, all from one sample in a study of T cells in Graves' hyperthyroidism and ophthalmopathy. TCRdb ran MiXCR on the multiplex PCR reads and lists one entry per CDR3 protein. In the table there are about 510,000 distinct CDR3 sequences, 46% of which are singletons. Sequenced input: peripheral blood or thyroid tissue (not recorded which). The receptors shown here come from an adult woman with Graves' disease, either hyperthyroidism or ophthalmopathy (not recorded which). Each CDR3 is given with its conserved first and last residue. D genes are given only for firm matches.

>TRBV30|TRBD1
CALDRGSSPLHF
>TRBV7-3|-
CASSLTSNSPLHF
>TRBV10-3|-
CAISAATGETEAFF
>TRBV10-3|-
CAIRETNTGELFF
>TRBV30|-
CAWGETDVSPLHF
>TRBV6-5|-
CASSYSRETGELFF
>TRBV19|TRBD2
CASSPSRGGEQYF
>TRBV6-5|TRBD1
CASRTTTGYGYTF
>TRBV29-1|-
CSLTVQAEAFF
>TRBV10-1|-
CASSAAGDSPLHF
>TRBV12-3/TRBV12-4|-
CASSLGSGGRYTF
>TRBV14|TRBD1
CASSQVQGYGSTEAFF
>TRBV7-9|-
CASSFGGALRFGSNQPQHF
>TRBV7-2|-
CASSLLFRGRSEAFF
>TRBV10-3|TRBD1
CAIGGQMNTIYF
>TRBV11-2|-
CASSLGARNEKLFF
>TRBV20-1|-
CSARWAGKGETQYF
>TRBV5-1|TRBD1
CASSFGTGEETQYF
>TRBV11-2|-
CASSTPGTSYEQYF
>TRBV11-2|TRBD2
CASSLVLAVHTGELFF
>TRBV10-3|-
CAISRDSSLRSSGNTIYF
>TRBV6-5|TRBD2
CASSRTSGSYNEQFF
>TRBV29-1|-
CSVRQEEYYEQYF
>TRBV2|TRBD1
CASSLTGAGAFF
>TRBV7-8|-
CASSLGPQEGMVF
>TRBV2|-
CASSELVETDTQYF
>TRBV29-1|-
CSSHRDTEAFF
>TRBV10-3|TRBD1
CAISETGGMFF
>TRBV7-9|-
CASSFPHSYEQYF
>TRBV7-9|-
CASSPLMDSQEQYF
>TRBV15|-
CATSRDLNPMNTEAFF
>TRBV25-1|-
CASSETEKLFF
>TRBV4-2|-
CASSQDSRTGELFF
>TRBV5-5|-
CASTEEDEAFF
>TRBV25-1|-
CASSVGRFRLTEAFF
>TRBV5-1|-
CASSPRGLEDGYTF
>TRBV14|-
CASSHNRDNTGELFF
>TRBV20-1|-
CSAAGRGVSFTQYF
>TRBV19|TRBD2
CASSPRAGKGLVYEQYF
>TRBV7-2|TRBD1
CASSPERGLHSPLHF
>TRBV24-1|-
CATSDLAGFQHF
>TRBV15|-
CATSRDRSEYQETQYF
>TRBV7-9|TRBD2
CASSLRGRAQDEQYF
>TRBV2|-
CASRDRAQGIYEQYF
>TRBV29-1|-
CSVQGNYGYTF
>TRBV5-8|-
CASGQTGGGGYEQYF
>TRBV30|-
CALGVMRTEAFF
>TRBV10-2|-
CASSDYGQTNEKLFF
>TRBV5-1|-
CASSLVEGRGQLQHF
>TRBV20-1|-
CSASPTEAEAFF
>TRBV5-1|-
CASSLTSDSEEKLFF
>TRBV7-9|TRBD1
CASSSDRGTFYGYTF
>TRBV30|-
CAWGGVSNTEAFF